This TCR beta chain was captured by sequencing in a study of shared clonotypes between healthy human individuals. The CDR3 is made up of 17 amino acids. With 0 bases removed from V and 1 base from J, the gap between germline ends came to 14 bases. Per the germline V gene, CDR1 is MNHEY and CDR2 is SMNVEV (reference sequence). Profiling relied on immunoSEQ multiplex PCR, and the TCRdb table lists in-frame clones only, not all of them. The sample includes roughly 1,100,000 clones, about 77% seen only once; the top ten take nearly 1.5%. Subsets obtained from CD4+ cells comprised CD45RA+ naive and CD45RA-negative memory cells.

The rearrangement joins TRBV27 to TRBJ2-3, with D perhaps TRBD1 (6 bases). Sequenced input: memory CD4+ T cells sorted from blood. Documented subset: CD45RA-negative fraction. This clonotype was obtained from a man aged 18 to 29 in good health. The CDR3 nucleotides are TGTGCCAGCAGTTTATCGTCTCAGGGGACCCGCACAGATACGCAGTATTTT. This sequence encodes CASSLSSQGTRTDTQYF.